The subject of this entry is one TCR beta chain. The data originate from a study of siplizumab effects on memory and regulatory T cells. The germline V gene has CDR1 SQVTM and CDR2 ANQGSEA. With 6 bases removed from V and 2 bases from J, the gap between germline ends came to 20 bases. The CDR3 length is 15 residues. Measured with immunoSEQ multiplex PCR; TCRdb has only the in-frame clones, and not every one. Altogether about 120,000 clones are present, roughly 89% being singletons, with the ten largest covering 1% to 1.5%. The V and J genes are TRBV29-1 and TRBJ2-7; D possibly uses TRBD1 or TRBD2 (5 bases each). The sequence was collected from a human donor in good health. Sequenced material: CD4+ T cells sorted from blood. In DNA form, the CDR3 reads TGCAGCGTCGGGCCCCGGGACCCGAAGGCCTACGAGCAGTACTTC. It is translated as CSVGPRDPKAYEQYF.